A selection of T cell receptor beta chains follows, all from one sample in a study of beta chain features in type 1 diabetes. The method was immunoSEQ multiplex PCR; TCRdb's version includes in-frame clones alone and lacks a portion of them. The sample shows over 200,000 clones, 11% of them seen only once. The sample consisted of naive CD4+ T cells from blood. All receptors come from a man aged 30 to 45 with type 1 diabetes. Both conserved end residues are part of each CDR3. Each record gives: V gene, clone size, D gene, J gene, CDR3 protein, CDR3 DNA. D genes are given only for firm matches. A clone size is listed for some rows: how often the clone was seen (once, few, many), or a class if it is expanded.

v_gene: TRBV7-9; abundance: NA; d_gene: NA; j_gene: TRBJ1-1; CDR3aa: CASSSQVNTEAFF; CDR3nt: TGTGCCAGCAGCTCCCAGGTCAACACTGAAGCTTTCTTT
v_gene: TRBV11-2; abundance: NA; d_gene: NA; j_gene: TRBJ1-1; CDR3aa: CASSAEGKAFF; CDR3nt: TGTGCCAGCAGCGCAGAGGGTAAAGCTTTCTTT
v_gene: TRBV4-1; abundance: NA; d_gene: NA; j_gene: TRBJ2-5; CDR3aa: CASSPRGGPGETQYF; CDR3nt: TGCGCCAGCAGCCCTAGGGGGGGGCCGGGGGAGACCCAGTACTTC
v_gene: TRBV7-9; abundance: few; d_gene: NA; j_gene: TRBJ1-4; CDR3aa: CASSLVEAGVSKLFF; CDR3nt: TGTGCCAGCAGCTTAGTGGAAGCCGGGGTGTCAAAACTGTTTTTT
v_gene: TRBV15; abundance: few; d_gene: NA; j_gene: TRBJ1-5; CDR3aa: CATSRDRGTQHF; CDR3nt: TGTGCCACCAGCAGAGATAGAGGAACCCAGCATTTT
v_gene: TRBV19; abundance: NA; d_gene: TRBD1; j_gene: TRBJ1-6; CDR3aa: CAAQGARSSPLHF; CDR3nt: TGTGCCGCGCAGGGGGCGCGGAGTTCACCCCTCCACTTT
v_gene: TRBV7-2; abundance: NA; d_gene: NA; j_gene: TRBJ2-1; CDR3aa: CASSSRDEQFF; CDR3nt: TGTGCCAGCAGCTCCAGGGATGAGCAGTTCTTC
v_gene: TRBV2; abundance: few; d_gene: NA; j_gene: TRBJ1-3; CDR3aa: CASSEGGGTSGNTIYF; CDR3nt: TGTGCCAGCAGTGAAGGGGGGGGGACCTCTGGAAACACCATATATTTT
v_gene: TRBV19; abundance: NA; d_gene: NA; j_gene: TRBJ1-2; CDR3aa: CASSIGQGTYYGYTF; CDR3nt: TGTGCCAGTAGTATAGGGCAGGGGACCTACTATGGCTACACCTTC
v_gene: TRBV19; abundance: few; d_gene: NA; j_gene: TRBJ1-6; CDR3aa: CASIEGHNSPLHF; CDR3nt: TGTGCCAGTATCGAGGGTCATAATTCACCCCTCCACTTT
v_gene: TRBV5-8; abundance: NA; d_gene: NA; j_gene: TRBJ1-5; CDR3aa: CASSPGGIYQPQHF; CDR3nt: TGTGCCAGCAGCCCGGGGGGAATTTATCAGCCCCAGCATTTT
v_gene: TRBV19; abundance: once; d_gene: NA; j_gene: TRBJ2-6; CDR3aa: CASSGTLVSSGANVLTF; CDR3nt: TGTGCCAGTAGTGGGACATTAGTTAGCTCTGGGGCCAACGTCCTGACTTTC
v_gene: TRBV5-1; abundance: few; d_gene: TRBD1; j_gene: TRBJ1-2; CDR3aa: CASHGGQGAGYGYTF; CDR3nt: TGCGCCAGCCACGGAGGGCAGGGGGCTGGATATGGCTACACCTTC
v_gene: TRBV6-1; abundance: once; d_gene: TRBD1; j_gene: TRBJ2-5; CDR3aa: CASSLDREETQYF; CDR3nt: TGTGCCAGCAGTCTGGACAGGGAAGAGACCCAGTACTTC
v_gene: TRBV5-1; abundance: few; d_gene: TRBD2; j_gene: TRBJ2-1; CDR3aa: CASSGGTSSNEQFF; CDR3nt: TGCGCCAGCAGCGGCGGGACTAGCTCTAATGAGCAGTTCTTC
v_gene: TRBV5-1; abundance: once; d_gene: TRBD2; j_gene: TRBJ2-5; CDR3aa: CASSLNAGGGETQYF; CDR3nt: TGCGCCAGCAGCTTGAATGCGGGGGGAGGCGAGACCCAGTACTTC
v_gene: TRBV4-3; abundance: NA; d_gene: TRBD2; j_gene: TRBJ2-1; CDR3aa: CASSQRPTSGGTYNEQFF; CDR3nt: TGCGCCAGCAGCCAAAGGCCAACTAGCGGGGGGACCTACAATGAGCAGTTCTTC
v_gene: TRBV5-1; abundance: NA; d_gene: TRBD1; j_gene: TRBJ1-1; CDR3aa: CASSIQGMGTEAFF; CDR3nt: TGCGCCAGCAGCATACAGGGGATGGGCACTGAAGCTTTCTTT
v_gene: TRBV7-2; abundance: NA; d_gene: NA; j_gene: TRBJ2-5; CDR3aa: CASSLGGVIETQYF; CDR3nt: TGTGCCAGCAGCTTAGGCGGGGTAATAGAGACCCAGTACTTC
v_gene: TRBV9; abundance: NA; d_gene: NA; j_gene: TRBJ2-3; CDR3aa: CASSVTSRRSSTDTQYF; CDR3nt: TGTGCCAGCAGCGTCACTAGTCGTCGGTCTAGCACAGATACGCAGTATTTT
v_gene: TRBV7-6; abundance: few; d_gene: TRBD1; j_gene: TRBJ1-1; CDR3aa: CASSPRTGNTEAFF; CDR3nt: TGTGCCAGCAGCCCTCGGACAGGGAACACTGAAGCTTTCTTT
v_gene: TRBV19; abundance: NA; d_gene: NA; j_gene: TRBJ1-3; CDR3aa: CASSLSGNTIYF; CDR3nt: TGTGCCAGTAGCCTGTCGGGAAACACCATATATTTT
v_gene: TRBV5-8; abundance: NA; d_gene: NA; j_gene: TRBJ1-2; CDR3aa: CASSSWSHGYTF; CDR3nt: TGTGCCAGCAGCTCTTGGAGCCATGGCTACACCTTC
v_gene: TRBV2; abundance: NA; d_gene: TRBD1; j_gene: TRBJ2-3; CDR3aa: CASSAGQVQGSTQYF; CDR3nt: TGTGCCAGCAGCGCGGGACAGGTCCAAGGTAGTACGCAGTATTTT
v_gene: TRBV14; abundance: few; d_gene: TRBD1; j_gene: TRBJ1-6; CDR3aa: CASSLRQGAYNSPLHF; CDR3nt: TGTGCCAGCAGTCTGCGACAGGGGGCTTATAATTCACCCCTCCACTTT
v_gene: TRBV7-2; abundance: few; d_gene: NA; j_gene: TRBJ2-3; CDR3aa: CASSLIPSTDTQYF; CDR3nt: TGTGCCAGCAGCTTAATTCCTAGCACAGATACGCAGTATTTT
v_gene: TRBV7-9; abundance: few; d_gene: TRBD1; j_gene: TRBJ1-2; CDR3aa: CASSRQEGALVYTF; CDR3nt: TGTGCCAGCAGTCGTCAGGAGGGGGCGCTGGTCTACACCTTC
v_gene: TRBV6-5; abundance: few; d_gene: NA; j_gene: TRBJ1-1; CDR3aa: CASSASFRPEAFF; CDR3nt: TGTGCCAGCAGTGCCTCGTTCAGGCCCGAAGCTTTCTTT
v_gene: TRBV19; abundance: few; d_gene: TRBD1; j_gene: TRBJ1-1; CDR3aa: CASNRDRGNTEAFF; CDR3nt: TGTGCCAGTAATCGGGACAGGGGGAACACTGAAGCTTTCTTT
v_gene: TRBV5-1; abundance: NA; d_gene: NA; j_gene: TRBJ2-3; CDR3aa: CASSLDVGGTQYF; CDR3nt: TGCGCCAGCAGCTTGGATGTGGGGGGAACGCAGTATTTT
v_gene: TRBV2; abundance: NA; d_gene: NA; j_gene: TRBJ2-5; CDR3aa: CASSEVPQETQYF; CDR3nt: TGTGCCAGCAGTGAAGTTCCTCAAGAGACCCAGTACTTC
v_gene: TRBV7-9; abundance: NA; d_gene: NA; j_gene: TRBJ2-5; CDR3aa: CASGGLGGQYF; CDR3nt: TGTGCCAGTGGAGGATTGGGGGGCCAGTACTTC
v_gene: TRBV6-6; abundance: few; d_gene: NA; j_gene: TRBJ2-6; CDR3aa: CASGSGGANVLTF; CDR3nt: TGTGCCAGCGGCTCGGGTGGGGCCAACGTCCTGACTTTC
v_gene: TRBV19; abundance: few; d_gene: TRBD1; j_gene: TRBJ2-7; CDR3aa: CASSAYRDSYEQYF; CDR3nt: TGTGCCAGTAGTGCGTACCGGGACAGCTACGAGCAGTACTTC
v_gene: TRBV18; abundance: NA; d_gene: NA; j_gene: TRBJ2-5; CDR3aa: CASSPQTRYQETQYF; CDR3nt: TGTGCCAGCTCACCTCAGACACGGTACCAAGAGACCCAGTACTTC
v_gene: TRBV6-6; abundance: NA; d_gene: TRBD1; j_gene: TRBJ2-7; CDR3aa: CASSWTGGGQQYF; CDR3nt: TGTGCCAGCAGTTGGACAGGGGGGGGACAGCAGTACTTC
v_gene: TRBV11-2; abundance: NA; d_gene: TRBD1; j_gene: TRBJ1-4; CDR3aa: CASSQRGTENEKLFF; CDR3nt: TGTGCCAGCAGCCAACGCGGGACAGAAAATGAAAAACTGTTTTTT
v_gene: TRBV19; abundance: NA; d_gene: NA; j_gene: TRBJ2-2; CDR3aa: CASSRGQTGELFF; CDR3nt: TGTGCCAGTTCTAGAGGACAGACCGGGGAGCTGTTTTTT
v_gene: TRBV29-1; abundance: few; d_gene: NA; j_gene: TRBJ1-1; CDR3aa: CSTSLRGVTEAFF; CDR3nt: TGCAGCACTTCCCTGCGGGGGGTCACTGAAGCTTTCTTT
v_gene: TRBV7-2; abundance: NA; d_gene: TRBD1; j_gene: TRBJ1-2; CDR3aa: CASSFQTGSGGYTF; CDR3nt: TGTGCCAGCAGCTTCCAGACAGGGTCCGGAGGCTACACCTTC
v_gene: TRBV6-6; abundance: few; d_gene: NA; j_gene: TRBJ2-3; CDR3aa: CASSGIGGQDTQYF; CDR3nt: TGTGCCAGCAGTGGGATTGGGGGCCAAGATACGCAGTATTTT
v_gene: TRBV4-3; abundance: few; d_gene: NA; j_gene: TRBJ1-2; CDR3aa: CASSLGRGYGYTF; CDR3nt: TGCGCCAGCAGCCTAGGGAGGGGCTATGGCTACACCTTC
v_gene: TRBV7-2; abundance: NA; d_gene: TRBD2; j_gene: TRBJ2-6; CDR3aa: CASSPPFSMWGGGANVLTF; CDR3nt: TGTGCCAGCAGCCCCCCGTTCAGCATGTGGGGGGGTGGGGCCAACGTCCTGACTTTC
v_gene: TRBV2; abundance: few; d_gene: NA; j_gene: TRBJ1-3; CDR3aa: CASSGSGNTIYF; CDR3nt: TGTGCCAGCTCAGGGTCTGGAAACACCATATATTTT
v_gene: TRBV7-3; abundance: NA; d_gene: TRBD2; j_gene: TRBJ2-1; CDR3aa: CASSPRGGGSYNEQFF; CDR3nt: TGTGCCAGCAGCCCTCGGGGCGGGGGAAGCTACAATGAGCAGTTCTTC
v_gene: TRBV18; abundance: NA; d_gene: NA; j_gene: TRBJ2-7; CDR3aa: CASSPTREALEQYF; CDR3nt: TGTGCCAGCTCACCCACGAGAGAAGCCCTCGAGCAGTACTTC
v_gene: TRBV5-1; abundance: few; d_gene: TRBD1; j_gene: TRBJ1-1; CDR3aa: CASSRRTGLATEAFF; CDR3nt: TGCGCCAGCAGCAGACGGACAGGCCTCGCCACTGAAGCTTTCTTT
v_gene: TRBV27; abundance: NA; d_gene: TRBD2; j_gene: TRBJ2-7; CDR3aa: CASRTLAGEQYF; CDR3nt: TGTGCCAGCAGAACGCTAGCGGGCGAGCAGTACTTC
v_gene: TRBV7-9; abundance: few; d_gene: NA; j_gene: TRBJ1-4; CDR3aa: CASSLAGGREKLFF; CDR3nt: TGTGCCAGCAGCTTAGCTGGGGGCAGGGAAAAACTGTTTTTT
v_gene: TRBV7-2; abundance: NA; d_gene: TRBD1; j_gene: TRBJ1-2; CDR3aa: CASSLKGLGQGGGYTF; CDR3nt: TGTGCCAGCAGCTTAAAGGGTTTAGGACAGGGTGGCGGCTACACCTTC
v_gene: TRBV9; abundance: NA; d_gene: NA; j_gene: TRBJ1-3; CDR3aa: CASSIQPGEGNTIYF; CDR3nt: TGTGCCAGCAGCATCCAACCCGGGGAGGGAAACACCATATATTTT
v_gene: TRBV6-5; abundance: NA; d_gene: TRBD1; j_gene: TRBJ1-2; CDR3aa: CASTRQGAQGYTF; CDR3nt: TGTGCCAGCACAAGGCAGGGGGCGCAGGGCTACACCTTC
v_gene: TRBV5-6; abundance: few; d_gene: TRBD1; j_gene: TRBJ1-1; CDR3aa: CASSGGRGTWAMNTEAFF; CDR3nt: TGTGCCAGCAGCGGGGGCAGGGGGACCTGGGCAATGAACACTGAAGCTTTCTTT
v_gene: TRBV2; abundance: NA; d_gene: NA; j_gene: TRBJ2-2; CDR3aa: CASRNTGELFF; CDR3nt: TGTGCCAGCCGGAACACCGGGGAGCTGTTTTTT
v_gene: TRBV15; abundance: NA; d_gene: NA; j_gene: TRBJ2-2; CDR3aa: CATSTRVNTGELFF; CDR3nt: TGTGCCACCAGCACCAGGGTTAACACCGGGGAGCTGTTTTTT